These 9 T cell receptor beta chains were sequenced from one sample in a study of blood T cell repertoires in COVID-19. Profiled with immunoSEQ multiplex PCR; TCRdb holds only in-frame clones, not every one. The table lists about 150,000 clones, around 91% of them singletons. Sequences were obtained from peripheral blood. The receptors here all came from a man between 18 and 35 years old with COVID-19, enrolled during active disease.

The chain carries TRBV7-2 and TRBJ2-4, with D possibly matching TRBD1 (6 bases). Trimming pared 5 bases from V and 4 bases from J, leaving 15 bases between. The CDR3 sequence is 15 residues long. Germline V gene lookup returns CDR1 SGHTA and CDR2 FQGNSA. The DNA of the CDR3 is TGTGCCAGCAGCCTGATGAGCACAGGGAAAAACATTCAGTACTTC. Its translation is CASSLMSTGKNIQYF.

This clone has just one count. The chain employs TRBV2 and TRBJ2-1; weak D call: TRBD2 (6 bases). The germline V gene has CDR1 SNHLY and CDR2 FYNNEI. The ends were cut back, 7 bases at V and 7 bases at J, with 20 bases in the middle. The CDR3 sequence is 15 residues long. The CDR3 loop is CASTRASATGNEQFF. CDR3 in DNA: TGTGCCAGCACCCGAGCTAGCGCTACCGGGAATGAGCAGTTCTTC.

The V gene is TRBV10-3, the J gene TRBJ2-1; D might be TRBD1 (5 bases). The CDR3 contains 13 residues. With 4 bases removed from V and 8 bases from J, the gap between germline ends came to 12 bases. CDR1 and CDR2 (germline): ENHRY, SYGVKD. The CDR3 bases are TGTGCCATCAGTGGTAGGGGTTTCGATGAGCAGTTCTTC. This translates into CAISGRGFDEQFF.

The chain combines TRBV28 with TRBJ1-1, with TRBD1 matching over 10 bases. This CDR3 comprises 17 residues. Germline V gives CDR1 MDHEN, CDR2 SYDVKM. Trimming cost V 1 base and J 2 bases; bases outside gene matches: 7. This CDR3 reads CASSLSRDRGLNTEAFF. CDR3 coding DNA: TGTGCCAGCAGTTTATCCCGGGACAGGGGCCTAAACACTGAAGCTTTCTTT. Full variable domain (rest looked up from reference TRBV28 and TRBJ1-1): DVKVTQSSRYLVKRTGEKVFLECVQDMDHENMFWYRQDPGLGLRLIYFSYDVKMKEKGDIPEGYSVSREKKERFSLILESASTNQTSMYLCASSLSRDRGLNTEAFFGQGTRLTVV.

The chain uses TRBV18 and TRBJ2-2; tentatively, D is TRBD2 (6 bases). Deletions cut 3 bases from V and 5 bases from J, with 10 bases between. The germline V gene encodes CDR1 KGHSH and CDR2 LQKENI. The CDR3 sequence is 14 residues long. The CDR3 loop is CASSPPGVTGELFF. CDR3 coding DNA: TGTGCCAGCTCACCTCCGGGGGTTACCGGGGAGCTGTTTTTT.

This rearrangement joins TRBV3-1 (or the pseudogene TRBV3-2) to TRBJ2-7; D possibly corresponds to TRBD1 (5 bases). Germline V gene data show CDR1 as LGHDT and CDR2 as YNNKEL (reference sequence). Trimming pared 6 bases from V and 2 bases from J, leaving 11 bases between. This CDR3 spans 13 amino acids. Here the CDR3 DNA reads TGTGCCAGCAGAGGAGTAGGGGCCTACGAGCAGTACTTC. It is translated as CASRGVGAYEQYF.

The chain joins TRBV28 to TRBJ2-1; 7 bases line up with TRBD2. J gave up 6 bases and V 6 bases, and 11 bases lay outside the gene matches. CDR3 length: 15 residues. Germline CDR1 and CDR2: MDHEN and SYDVKM. DNA of the CDR3: TGTGCCAGCAGAGACCTCAGGGAGGGATCCAATGAGCAGTTCTTC. Encoded protein: CASRDLREGSNEQFF.

The chain combines TRBV29-1 with TRBJ2-7; the match to TRBD2 covers 14 bases. Looked up from germline, CDR1 is SQVTM and CDR2 is ANQGSEA. The CDR3 consists of 18 residues. Trimming removed 1 base from V and 4 bases from J; junction bases left unmatched: 12. CDR3 bases: TGCAGCGTTGAAGGGGTCGGGACTAGCGGGAGCCTTTCTTACGAGCAGTACTTC. This encodes CSVEGVGTSGSLSYEQYF.

This chain links TRBV14 with TRBJ2-5, with D uncertain. The CDR3 length is 14 residues. Germline CDR1 SGHDN, CDR2 FVKESK. V lost 0 bases to trimming and J lost 2 bases, with 7 bases between them. Here the CDR3 DNA reads TGTGCCAGCAGCCAAGAATTATTTCAAGAGACCCAGTACTTC. Protein: CASSQELFQETQYF.